The rows below give T cell receptor beta chains drawn from one sample of a study of blood T cell repertoires in COVID-19. Method: immunoSEQ multiplex PCR; TCRdb's copy keeps in-frame clones and lacks some. The repertoire holds about 140,000 clones, with around 89% as singletons. Sequenced input: peripheral blood. Source of these receptors: a man aged 55 to 69 with active or convalescent COVID-19. The CDR3 runs from the conserved cysteine through the conserved F or W. Each record gives: clone size, J gene, V gene, D gene, CDR3 length, CDR3 DNA, CDR3 protein. The D gene is left open where the match is weak. Clone size, where shown, is once, few, many, or a class for clones that have expanded.

clone_size: .
j_call: TRBJ1-3
v_call: TRBV30
d_call: TRBD1
cdr3_length: 16
cdr3_nt: TGTGCCTGGAGGCACCGGGACAGGGGGCGCGAAAACACCATATATTTT
cdr3_aa: CAWRHRDRGRENTIYF

clone_size: .
j_call: TRBJ1-3
v_call: TRBV15
d_call: TRBD1
cdr3_length: 21
cdr3_nt: TGTGCCACCAGCAGACGAATAGGGGGCCCGGGGGCGGGCGACTCTGGAAACACCATATATTTT
cdr3_aa: CATSRRIGGPGAGDSGNTIYF

clone_size: .
j_call: TRBJ2-6
v_call: TRBV28
d_call: .
cdr3_length: 15
cdr3_nt: TGTGCCAGCAGATCTAATCCGTCGGGGGCCAACGTCCTGACTTTC
cdr3_aa: CASRSNPSGANVLTF

clone_size: .
j_call: TRBJ2-3
v_call: TRBV3-1/TRBV3-2
d_call: .
cdr3_length: 11
cdr3_nt: TGTGCCAGCACCGCGGGCTACTCGCAGTATTTT
cdr3_aa: CASTAGYSQYF

clone_size: .
j_call: TRBJ1-2
v_call: TRBV9
d_call: .
cdr3_length: 12
cdr3_nt: TGTGCCAGCAGCGCAGGGGTTGATGGCTACACCTTC
cdr3_aa: CASSAGVDGYTF

clone_size: .
j_call: TRBJ2-7
v_call: TRBV28
d_call: .
cdr3_length: 13
cdr3_nt: TGTGCCAGCAGTTCCCAACGGCGGAACGAGCAGTACTTC
cdr3_aa: CASSSQRRNEQYF

clone_size: .
j_call: TRBJ1-4
v_call: TRBV21-1
d_call: .
cdr3_length: 19
cdr3_nt: TGTGCCAGCAGCCCAGTCCGAGGAAGGGGCCACGCAACTAATGAAAAACTGTTTTTT
cdr3_aa: CASSPVRGRGHATNEKLFF

clone_size: .
j_call: TRBJ1-4
v_call: TRBV25-1
d_call: .
cdr3_length: 15
cdr3_nt: TGTGCCAGCAGTGTACCCGCAGCAACTAATGAAAAACTGTTTTTT
cdr3_aa: CASSVPAATNEKLFF

clone_size: .
j_call: TRBJ2-3
v_call: TRBV9
d_call: TRBD2
cdr3_length: 16
cdr3_nt: TGTGCCAGCAGCCCCGTGCGTGGGGTAGCGGGAGATACGCAGTATTTT
cdr3_aa: CASSPVRGVAGDTQYF

clone_size: .
j_call: TRBJ2-7
v_call: TRBV3-1/TRBV3-2
d_call: TRBD2
cdr3_length: 14
cdr3_nt: TGTGCCAGCAGCCAAGAGGGGGGGAGCTGGGAGCAGTACTTC
cdr3_aa: CASSQEGGSWEQYF

clone_size: .
j_call: TRBJ2-1
v_call: TRBV10-3
d_call: .
cdr3_length: 14
cdr3_nt: TGTGCCATCAGTCGGACCCCAACGGGGGATGAGCAGTTCTTC
cdr3_aa: CAISRTPTGDEQFF

clone_size: once
j_call: TRBJ1-3
v_call: TRBV7-3
d_call: TRBD1
cdr3_length: 15
cdr3_nt: TGTGCCAGCAGCCCGACAGGGAAGATCGGAAACACCATATATTTT
cdr3_aa: CASSPTGKIGNTIYF

clone_size: .
j_call: TRBJ1-2
v_call: TRBV4-3
d_call: .
cdr3_length: 13
cdr3_nt: TGCGCCAGTGGGAGGAGGGGCGGGGGAGGCTACACCTTC
cdr3_aa: CASGRRGGGGYTF

clone_size: .
j_call: TRBJ1-2
v_call: TRBV6-1
d_call: .
cdr3_length: 12
cdr3_nt: TGTGCCAGCAGTGACCGGACAGATGGCTACACCTTC
cdr3_aa: CASSDRTDGYTF

clone_size: .
j_call: TRBJ2-3
v_call: TRBV6-5
d_call: TRBD1
cdr3_length: 15
cdr3_nt: TGTGCCAGCAGTAACCGGGACAGGGGAGGGGATACGCAGTATTTT
cdr3_aa: CASSNRDRGGDTQYF

clone_size: .
j_call: TRBJ1-1
v_call: TRBV28
d_call: .
cdr3_length: 12
cdr3_nt: TGTGCCAGCAGTTCCCCTAACACTGAAGCTTTCTTT
cdr3_aa: CASSSPNTEAFF

clone_size: .
j_call: TRBJ2-5
v_call: TRBV2
d_call: TRBD2
cdr3_length: 13
cdr3_nt: TGTGCCAGCGTTAGCGGGGGCCGGGAGACCCAGTACTTC
cdr3_aa: CASVSGGRETQYF

clone_size: .
j_call: TRBJ1-1
v_call: TRBV6-5
d_call: .
cdr3_length: 12
cdr3_nt: TGTGCCAGCAGCCCCGTCTATGGTGAAGCTTTCTTT
cdr3_aa: CASSPVYGEAFF

clone_size: few
j_call: TRBJ1-5
v_call: TRBV5-8
d_call: .
cdr3_length: 15
cdr3_nt: TGTGCCAGCAGCACGGGAACCAATAGCAATCAGCCCCAGCATTTT
cdr3_aa: CASSTGTNSNQPQHF

clone_size: once
j_call: TRBJ1-6
v_call: TRBV7-3
d_call: .
cdr3_length: 15
cdr3_nt: TGTGCCAGCAGCTTAAACAGGGCGGGTAATTCACCCCTCCACTTT
cdr3_aa: CASSLNRAGNSPLHF

clone_size: .
j_call: TRBJ2-7
v_call: TRBV9
d_call: TRBD1
cdr3_length: 18
cdr3_nt: TGTGCCAGCAGCGCCTTCTTCTCTCCGGGACAGGGGGCTTACGAGCAGTACTTC
cdr3_aa: CASSAFFSPGQGAYEQYF

clone_size: once
j_call: TRBJ1-4
v_call: TRBV6-5
d_call: TRBD1
cdr3_length: 16
cdr3_nt: TGTGCCAGCAGTTACCACTCCGGGACAGGGAATGAAAAACTGTTTTTT
cdr3_aa: CASSYHSGTGNEKLFF

clone_size: .
j_call: TRBJ2-2
v_call: TRBV5-4
d_call: TRBD1
cdr3_length: 16
cdr3_nt: TGTGCCAGCAGAACCGGGACAGGGGGCTTCACCGGGGAGCTGTTTTTT
cdr3_aa: CASRTGTGGFTGELFF

clone_size: .
j_call: TRBJ2-5
v_call: TRBV6-1
d_call: TRBD2
cdr3_length: 14
cdr3_nt: TGTGCCAGCAGTGTAGGGCGGGGGGGGGAGACCCAGTACTTC
cdr3_aa: CASSVGRGGETQYF

clone_size: .
j_call: TRBJ2-3
v_call: TRBV29-1
d_call: TRBD1
cdr3_length: 16
cdr3_nt: TGCAGCGTCCTTGGCTTATCGGGACAGGGCGCAGATACGCAGTATTTT
cdr3_aa: CSVLGLSGQGADTQYF

clone_size: .
j_call: TRBJ1-1
v_call: TRBV5-4
d_call: .
cdr3_length: 13
cdr3_nt: TGTGCCAGCAGCTCCGACAGACACACTGAAGCTTTCTTT
cdr3_aa: CASSSDRHTEAFF

clone_size: .
j_call: TRBJ2-3
v_call: TRBV5-1
d_call: TRBD2
cdr3_length: 16
cdr3_nt: TGCGCCAGCAGCTCCACACTAGCGGGGGGGCTGGATACGCAGTATTTT
cdr3_aa: CASSSTLAGGLDTQYF

clone_size: few
j_call: TRBJ1-1
v_call: TRBV7-9
d_call: .
cdr3_length: 15
cdr3_nt: TGTGCCAGCAGCTTTGTTGGCCGGACGGGAACTGAAGCTTTCTTT
cdr3_aa: CASSFVGRTGTEAFF

clone_size: .
j_call: TRBJ2-2
v_call: TRBV7-9
d_call: .
cdr3_length: 13
cdr3_nt: TGTGCCAGCAGCCTTTACTTGACCGGGGAGCTGTTTTTT
cdr3_aa: CASSLYLTGELFF